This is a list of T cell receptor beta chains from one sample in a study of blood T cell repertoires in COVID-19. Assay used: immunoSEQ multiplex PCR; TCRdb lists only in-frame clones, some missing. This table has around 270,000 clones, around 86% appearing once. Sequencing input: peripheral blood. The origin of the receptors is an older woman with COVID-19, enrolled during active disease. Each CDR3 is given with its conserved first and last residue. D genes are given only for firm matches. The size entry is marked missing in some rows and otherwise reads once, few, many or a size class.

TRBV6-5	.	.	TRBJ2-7	CASSYSRSGSSYEQYF	TGTGCCAGCAGTTACTCGAGGTCTGGAAGCTCCTACGAGCAGTACTTC
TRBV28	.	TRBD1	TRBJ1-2	CASSYRGRGYGYTF	TGTGCCAGCAGTTACAGGGGGCGCGGCTATGGCTACACCTTC
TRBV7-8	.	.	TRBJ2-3	CASSLRAIPRDTDTQYF	TGTGCCAGCAGCCTCCGGGCCATCCCGAGGGACACAGATACGCAGTATTTT
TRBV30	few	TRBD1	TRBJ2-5	CAWSVHRGRTMETQYF	TGTGCCTGGAGTGTACACAGGGGCAGGACGATGGAGACCCAGTACTTC
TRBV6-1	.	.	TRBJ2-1	CASSEARASRLYNEQFF	TGTGCCAGCAGTGAAGCGCGGGCTAGCAGACTTTACAATGAGCAGTTCTTC
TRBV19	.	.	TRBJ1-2	CASSNTRDWAIGYTF	TGTGCCAGTAGTAACACCAGGGACTGGGCTATTGGCTACACCTTC
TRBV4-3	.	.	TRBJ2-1	CASSQDHGSSYNEQFF	TGCGCCAGCAGCCAAGATCACGGGAGCTCCTACAATGAGCAGTTCTTC
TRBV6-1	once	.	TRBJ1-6	CASSEGTAGNSPLHF	TGTGCCAGCAGTGAAGGAACAGCGGGTAATTCACCCCTCCACTTT
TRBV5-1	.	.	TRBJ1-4	CASSSKSQTGANEKLFF	TGCGCCAGCAGCTCGAAATCCCAGACAGGCGCTAATGAAAAACTGTTTTTT
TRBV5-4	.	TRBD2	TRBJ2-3	CASSAELAGATQYF	TGTGCCAGCAGCGCTGAACTAGCGGGGGCTACGCAGTATTTT
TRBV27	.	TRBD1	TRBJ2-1	CASSPGTGGIVPRAEQFF	TGTGCCAGCAGTCCCGGGACAGGGGGAATCGTTCCACGGGCGGAGCAGTTCTTC
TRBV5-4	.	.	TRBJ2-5	CASTQGGSETQYF	TGTGCCAGCACCCAAGGAGGATCGGAGACCCAGTACTTC
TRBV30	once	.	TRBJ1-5	CACYPNQPQHF	TGTGCCTGTTATCCGAATCAGCCCCAGCATTTT
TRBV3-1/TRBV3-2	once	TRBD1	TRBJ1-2	CASSRHTGTGGDGYTF	TGTGCCAGCAGCCGACATACCGGGACAGGGGGGGATGGCTACACCTTC
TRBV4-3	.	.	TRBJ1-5	CASSQEYRQVGWPQHF	TGCGCCAGCAGCCAAGAGTATCGACAGGTGGGCTGGCCCCAGCATTTT
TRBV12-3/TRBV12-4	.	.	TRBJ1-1	CASSFSYTEAFF	TGTGCCAGCAGTTTTTCTTACACTGAAGCTTTCTTT
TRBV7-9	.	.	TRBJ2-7	CASSFQSEQYF	TGTGCCAGCAGCTTTCAGTCGGAGCAGTACTTC
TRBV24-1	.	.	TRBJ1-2	CATRGGGLGYTF	TGTGCCACCCGAGGAGGAGGACTTGGCTACACCTTC
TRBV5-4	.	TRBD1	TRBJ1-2	CASSLDWTGNGYTF	TGTGCCAGCAGCTTGGATTGGACAGGGAATGGCTACACCTTC
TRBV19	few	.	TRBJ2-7	CASQPQRGTGIYEQYF	TGTGCCAGTCAACCACAGCGGGGGACAGGGATCTACGAGCAGTACTTC
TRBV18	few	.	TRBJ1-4	CASSPRRIDRPPLTTNEKLFF	TGTGCCAGCTCACCACGGAGGATAGACAGGCCGCCTTTAACAACTAATGAAAAACTGTTTTTT
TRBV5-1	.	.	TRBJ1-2	CASSPDGNYGYTF	TGCGCCAGCAGCCCCGACGGGAACTATGGCTACACCTTC
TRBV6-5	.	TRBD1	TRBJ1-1	CASSRTGTEAFF	TGTGCCAGCAGCCGGACAGGGACTGAAGCTTTCTTT
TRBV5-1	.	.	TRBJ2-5	CASSLLQQETQYF	TGCGCCAGCAGCTTGTTACAGCAAGAGACCCAGTACTTC
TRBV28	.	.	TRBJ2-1	CASPSGSNEQFF	TGTGCCAGCCCAAGCGGTTCCAATGAGCAGTTCTTC
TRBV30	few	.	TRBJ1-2	CAWSVARAYGYTF	TGTGCCTGGAGTGTCGCCAGGGCCTATGGCTACACCTTC
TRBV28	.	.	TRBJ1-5	CASSLSGLGNQPQHF	TGTGCCAGCAGTTTGAGCGGACTTGGCAATCAGCCCCAGCATTTT
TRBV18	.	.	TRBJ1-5	CASSPASQPQHF	TGTGCCAGCTCACCGGCTTCGCAGCCCCAGCATTTT
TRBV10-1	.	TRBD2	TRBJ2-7	CASSYTGREVLTLHEQYF	TGCGCCAGCTCTTACACTGGGCGGGAGGTTCTTACGCTCCACGAGCAGTACTTC
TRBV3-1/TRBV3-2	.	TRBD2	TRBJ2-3	CASSPRTSGTGDTQYF	TGTGCCAGCAGCCCTCGGACTAGCGGGACTGGAGATACGCAGTATTTT
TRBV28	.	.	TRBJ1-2	CASYYPLDGYTF	TGTGCCAGCTATTATCCCCTTGATGGCTACACCTTC
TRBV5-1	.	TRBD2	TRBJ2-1	CASSISGSSYNEQFF	TGCGCCAGCAGCATTAGCGGGAGCTCCTACAATGAGCAGTTCTTC
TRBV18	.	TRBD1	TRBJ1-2	CASSSNGQGFYGYTF	TGTGCCAGCTCATCAAACGGACAGGGGTTCTATGGCTACACCTTC
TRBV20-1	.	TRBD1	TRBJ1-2	CSASSGGSSGYTF	TGCAGTGCTAGTTCAGGGGGTTCTTCTGGCTACACCTTC
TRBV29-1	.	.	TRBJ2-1	CSVDSLYGAGEYEQFF	TGCAGCGTTGACTCCCTCTATGGGGCAGGAGAATATGAGCAGTTCTTC
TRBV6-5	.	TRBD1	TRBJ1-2	CASSPDRDYGYTF	TGTGCCAGCAGTCCGGACAGGGATTATGGCTACACCTTC
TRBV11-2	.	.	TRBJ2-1	CASRPIGVLEQFF	TGTGCCAGCCGACCAATCGGGGTCCTTGAGCAGTTCTTC
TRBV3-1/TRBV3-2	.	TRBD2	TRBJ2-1	CASSPGGSGNYNEQFF	TGTGCCAGCAGCCCCGGGGGTAGCGGGAACTACAATGAGCAGTTCTTC
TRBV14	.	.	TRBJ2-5	CASSQDRGRQETQYF	TGTGCCAGCAGCCAAGATAGAGGCAGACAAGAGACCCAGTACTTC
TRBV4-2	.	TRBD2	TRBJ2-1	CASSQARGGYSGEQFF	TGTGCCAGCAGCCAAGCCCGGGGGGGCTATTCGGGTGAGCAGTTCTTC
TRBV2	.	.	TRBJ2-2	CASSGVKGPAGELFF	TGTGCCAGCAGTGGTGTCAAGGGGCCCGCCGGGGAGCTGTTTTTT
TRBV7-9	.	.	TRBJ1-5	CASSSTDSNQPQHF	TGTGCCAGCAGCTCGACTGATAGCAATCAGCCCCAGCATTTT
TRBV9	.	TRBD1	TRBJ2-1	CASSSRQGSYNEQFF	TGTGCCAGCAGCTCCCGACAGGGTTCCTACAATGAGCAGTTCTTC
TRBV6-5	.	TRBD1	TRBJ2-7	CASSHRPGQGSEQYF	TGTGCCAGCAGCCACCGGCCGGGACAGGGGAGCGAGCAGTACTTC
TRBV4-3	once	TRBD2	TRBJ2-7	CASSQGLAGHYEQYF	TGCGCCAGCAGCCAAGGTCTAGCGGGCCACTACGAGCAGTACTTC
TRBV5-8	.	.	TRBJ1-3	CASSSRGYGGNTIYF	TGTGCCAGCAGCTCCAGGGGATACGGTGGAAACACCATATATTTT
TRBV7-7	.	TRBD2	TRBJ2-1	CASSPGGGRDYNEQFF	TGTGCCAGCAGTCCCGGTGGGGGGAGGGATTACAATGAGCAGTTCTTC
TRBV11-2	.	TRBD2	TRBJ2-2	CASSLTSGRVDTGELFF	TGTGCCAGCAGCTTAACTAGCGGGAGAGTGGACACCGGGGAGCTGTTTTTT
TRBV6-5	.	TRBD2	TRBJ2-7	CASIRLAGGGSEQYF	TGTGCCAGCATTAGACTAGCGGGAGGGGGCTCCGAGCAGTACTTC
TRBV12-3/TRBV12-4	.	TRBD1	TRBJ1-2	CASSQGTGMGYTF	TGTGCCAGCAGCCAGGGGACAGGGATGGGCTACACCTTC
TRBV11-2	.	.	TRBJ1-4	CASYGGYNEKLFF	TGTGCCAGCTATGGGGGGTATAATGAAAAACTGTTTTTT
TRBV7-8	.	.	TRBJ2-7	CASSLQQGNYEQYF	TGTGCCAGCAGTTTGCAACAGGGTAACTACGAGCAGTACTTC
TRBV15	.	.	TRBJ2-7	CATSGGGSSYEQYF	TGTGCCACCAGCGGGGGAGGAAGCTCCTACGAGCAGTACTTC
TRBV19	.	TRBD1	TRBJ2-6	CASSARQGGTSGANVLTF	TGTGCCAGTAGTGCCCGACAGGGGGGGACCTCTGGGGCCAACGTCCTGACTTTC